The 30 T cell receptor beta chains listed next were all sequenced from one sample in a study of prognosis after radiotherapy for stage I lung cancer. CDR3 of TCR beta was amplified from genomic DNA via a two-round multiplex PCR. Primers were specific to each TRBV and TRBJ gene in first-round PCR. Each CDR3 protein gets one entry after TCRdb re-called the multiplex PCR reads with MiXCR. The table shows about 22,000 distinct CDR3 sequences, with about 46% occurring only once. The material sequenced was PBMCs, taken before or after stereotactic body radiation therapy (not recorded which). Receptor source: a donor aged 50 or older with non-small cell lung cancer.

The V and J genes are TRBV28 and TRBJ1-5; the D is unclear. Germline V gives CDR1 MDHEN, CDR2 SYDVKM. CDR3 length: 13 residues. V lost 6 bases and J 3 bases, leaving 9 bases between the germline ends. The CDR3 loop is CASSHALNQPQHF. The CDR3 nucleotides are TGTGCCAGCAGCCATGCCCTCAATCAGCCCCAGCATTTT.

By sample fraction, this clonotype is medium-sized. This rearrangement joins TRBV6-1 to TRBJ2-7, with 7 bases lining up with TRBD1. V dropped 5 bases and J dropped 7; count of bases not matched to a gene: 8. The CDR3 runs to 13 residues. Germline V gene lookup returns CDR1 MNHNS and CDR2 SASEGT. The CDR3 DNA follows: TGTGCCAGCAGTCCGGGACAGTCACTAGAGCAGTACTTC. This gives the protein CASSPGQSLEQYF.

Regarding this clonotype: An end of the junction does not agree with germline; a read error may underlie this. The rearrangement links TRBV5-1 to TRBJ2-3, with 11 bases lining up with TRBD2. CDR1 and CDR2 (germline): SGHRS, YFSETQ. There are 21 residues in the CDR3. The CDR3 spells CASSRNLGTSGFQPLKDTQYF. The CDR3 nucleotides read TGCGCCAGCAGCCGGAACTTGGGGACTAGCGGTTTCCAACCCCTCAAAGATACGCAGTATTTC.

Regarding this clonotype: One end of the junction varies from germline; a read error may be responsible. The genes are TRBV6-1 and TRBJ1-6, with D hard to call. The germline gives CDR1 MNHNS, CDR2 SASEGT. The CDR3 is 12 residues long. The CDR3 DNA reads TGTGCCAGCAGGCCCCATGGGGAACCCCCCCAATTT. Translated: CASRPHGEPPQF.

This clonotype is classed as medium-sized (0.01 to 0.1%). The chain combines TRBV6-1 with TRBJ2-3; D perhaps matches TRBD1 (7 bases). The CDR3 is 17 residues long. Germline V gene lookup returns CDR1 MNHNS and CDR2 SASEGT. The V end lost 8 bases, the J end lost 2 bases, and 23 bases lay between the germline ends. The CDR3 DNA follows: TGTGCCAGCCCGAAACCCCAGGGGGGACACCACACAGATACGCAGTATTTT. The encoded protein is CASPKPQGGHHTDTQYF.

This clonotype was detected ten times or more. The V and J genes are TRBV18 and TRBJ1-1; D is perhaps TRBD1 (5 bases). The CDR3 length is 15 residues. Trimming pared 0 bases from V and 5 bases from J, leaving 13 bases between. The germline gives CDR1 KGHSH, CDR2 LQKENI. CDR3 in DNA: TGTGCCAGCTCACCACCCCAGGGAGGCCAGACTGAAGCTTTCTTT. This sequence encodes CASSPPQGGQTEAFF.

The rearrangement uses TRBV28 and TRBJ2-7; no definite D call. The CDR3 has 13 amino acids. CDR1 and CDR2 from the germline V gene are MDHEN and SYDVKM. The V gene lost 7 bases and the J gene lost 3 bases, with 13 bases spanning the gap. In DNA, the CDR3 is TGTGCCAGCACCCCCCGGATCAACTACGAGCAGTACTTC. Translated: CASTPRINYEQYF.

There are a few counts of this clonotype. The chain couples TRBV6-4 to TRBJ2-7; 7 bases fit TRBD2. The CDR3 contains 13 residues. The germline CDR1 and CDR2 sequences are MRHNA and SNTAGT. The ends lost 11 bases at V and 3 bases at J; junction bases unmatched: 10. The CDR3 DNA follows: TGTGCCTGCGGGCCTAGCGGTAACTACGAGCAGTACTTC. Its protein is CACGPSGNYEQYF.

This clonotype showed up many times. The genes are TRBV19 and TRBJ2-4; either TRBD1 or TRBD2 may fit D (6 bases each). Germline V gene sequence: CDR1 LNHDA, CDR2 SQIVND (reference sequence). This CDR3 comprises 16 residues. Trimming shortened V by 4 bases and J by 0 bases, and 13 bases separated the two germline ends. CDR3 nucleotide sequence: TGTGCCAGTAGTACTGGAGGGGGGTTAGCCAAAAACATTCAGTACTTC. Amino acid sequence: CASSTGGGLAKNIQYF.

The CDR3 DNA reads as TGTGCCTGGAGGTCTGCGGGAGCGGGCGAGCAGTACTTC. Its translation is CAWRSAGAGEQYF. The chain is built from TRBV30 and TRBJ2-7, with TRBD2 identical over 7 bases. With 3 bases clipped from V and 6 bases from J, the junction kept 8 bases outside the gene matches. There are 13 residues in the CDR3. The V gene's germline CDR1 is GTSNPN and CDR2 SVGIG (reference sequence).

As regards this clonotype: With a much larger clone just one base away, this may be a read error. The CDR3 spells CASSNFSFNGYTF. DNA of the CDR3: TGTGCCAGCAGCAACTTCAGCTTTAATGGCTACACCTTC. The chain links TRBV6-2 or TRBV6-3 to TRBJ1-2; D is unclear. Germline V gene data show CDR1 as MNHEY and CDR2 as SVGEGT. The CDR3 loop spans 13 amino acids. V was cut by 6 bases and J by 6 bases, with 14 bases left in between.

This chain joins TRBV7-2 and TRBJ2-5; D gene uncertain. Germline V gene sequence: CDR1 SGHTA, CDR2 FQGNSA. This CDR3 contains 13 residues. V was shortened by 5 bases and J by 7 bases, with 14 bases between the two germline ends. This chain's CDR3 is CASSPSPRATQYF. In nucleotides, the CDR3 is TGTGCCAGCAGCCCCTCCCCCCGGGCGACCCAGTACTTC.

This clonotype is labeled as medium-sized. The rearrangement joins TRBV28 to TRBJ2-7; D is unresolved. CDR1 and CDR2 from the germline V gene are MDHEN and SYDVKM. The CDR3 contains 13 residues. The V end was cut by 7 bases, the J end by 1 base, with 11 bases between. The CDR3 bases are TGTGCCAGCACAGGCAGGCCGTCCTACGAGCAGTACTTC. Its protein is CASTGRPSYEQYF.

This clonotype appeared once. Given a much more abundant clone one base away, this may be a read error. For the CDR3, the DNA is TGTGCCAGCAGCTTAGAGTGGGTGGAGCTGTTTTTT. Encoded protein: CASSLEWVELFF. V and J are TRBV7-9 and TRBJ2-2; D is undetermined. V was shortened by 1 base and J by 10 bases, with 7 bases between the two germline ends. The CDR3 length is 12 residues. The germline gives CDR1 SEHNR, CDR2 FQNEAQ (reference sequence).

This rearrangement joins TRBV6-2 or TRBV6-3 to TRBJ2-7; 9 bases align to TRBD2. Germline V gene sequence: CDR1 MNHEY, CDR2 SVGEGT. With V trimmed by 8 bases and J by 7 bases, 6 bases remained unmatched. The CDR3 runs 12 residues. CDR3 residues: CASLAGHGEQYF. In nucleotides, the CDR3 is TGTGCCAGCCTAGCGGGGCATGGGGAGCAGTACTTC.

The rearrangement links TRBV5-6 to TRBJ2-7, with 8 bases that match TRBD2. This CDR3 contains 15 residues. The germline V gene has CDR1 SGHDT and CDR2 YYEEEE. With 2 bases clipped from V and 6 bases from J, the junction kept 10 bases outside the gene matches. The CDR3 DNA sequence: TGTGCCAGCAGCTTAAGCGGGAGTTCTATAGGCGAGCAGTACTTC. This gives the protein CASSLSGSSIGEQYF.

The rearrangement uses TRBV5-1 and TRBJ2-7; D is unresolved. Germline V gene sequence: CDR1 SGHRS, CDR2 YFSETQ. The V and J ends lost 5 bases and 3 bases respectively, with 9 bases between them. This CDR3 region has 12 residues. DNA for the CDR3: TGCGCCAGCAGAACAGATAACTACGAGCAGTACTTC. It yields the protein CASRTDNYEQYF.

Of note for this clonotype: A much larger clone is a single base away; this may be a read error. The chain links TRBV4-1 to TRBJ1-2; D possibly corresponds to TRBD1 (6 bases). This CDR3 region has 21 residues. The germline CDR1 and CDR2 sequences are MGHRA and YSYEKL. The CDR3 here is CSSRPSTLGGRAQGGDYGYTF. The DNA of the CDR3 is TGCTCCAGCAGGCCCTCGACCCTGGGGGGACGAGCACAGGGCGGAGACTATGGCTACACCTTC.

This chain joins TRBV6-1 and TRBJ2-7; 10 bases fit TRBD2. Germline CDR1 MNHNS, CDR2 SASEGT. The V segment lost 7 bases and the J segment 1 base; nucleotides outside the gene matches: 10. The CDR3 runs to 16 residues. For the CDR3, the DNA is TGTGCCAGCACCAACCCCGGACTAGCGGAATCCTACGAGCAGTACTTC. Amino acids: CASTNPGLAESYEQYF.

This clonotype was counted ten times or more. The chain joins TRBV7-9 to TRBJ2-5; D call uncertain. This CDR3 region has 13 residues. From germline, CDR1 is SEHNR and CDR2 FQNEAQ (reference sequence). Trimming shortened V by 1 base and J by 7 bases, and 10 bases separated the two germline ends. CDR3 in DNA: TGTGCCAGCAGCTTAGAATCGGGTGCGACCCAGTACTTC. It encodes CASSLESGATQYF.

The chain has TRBV7-9 and TRBJ2-1; 7 nucleotides agree with TRBD2. Trimming at V came to 5 bases and at J to 1 base, leaving 20 bases not matched to a gene. The germline gives CDR1 SEHNR, CDR2 FQNEAQ (reference sequence). The CDR3 extends over 20 amino acids. The CDR3 bases are TGTGCCAGCAGCCTACTAGCGACGGGAAACCGCCGTCATTCCTACAATGAGCAGTTCTTC. Translating gives CASSLLATGNRRHSYNEQFF.

The chain uses TRBV28 and TRBJ2-7; 10 bases are shared with TRBD1. Trimming removed 7 bases from V and 5 bases from J; junction bases left unmatched: 11. This CDR3 spans 15 amino acids. Germline CDR1 and CDR2: MDHEN and SYDVKM. The CDR3 nucleotides read TGTGCCAGCACAGGGGGGACAGGGGTTTTAGACGAGCAGTACTTC. It yields the protein CASTGGTGVLDEQYF.

In its sample, this clonotype was seen many times. The chain carries TRBV5-1 and TRBJ2-5; D not certain. The V gene's germline CDR1 is SGHRS and CDR2 YFSETQ. V shed 3 bases and J shed 3 bases, with 9 bases lying between them. The CDR3 extends over 13 amino acids. The CDR3 sequence: CASSYSGEETQYF. The CDR3 DNA sequence: TGCGCCAGCAGCTACAGTGGGGAAGAGACCCAGTACTTC. Together with reference TRBV5-1 and TRBJ2-5, the CDR3 gives the full variable domain: KAGVTQTPRYLIKTRGQQVTLSCSPISGHRSVSWYQQTPGQGLQFLFEYFSETQRNKGNFPGRFSGRQFSNSRSEMNVSTLELGDSALYLCASSYSGEETQYFGPGTRLLVL.

In this sample, this clonotype turned up many times. A much larger clone lies one base from this, so it may be a read error. The CDR3 does not end in the conserved phenylalanine or tryptophan, so this is likely a read error. CDR3 coding DNA: TGCGCCAGCAGCGTTTCGGCGGGGATAGGAACTGAAGCTTTCCTT. It codes for CASSVSAGIGTEAFL. The rearrangement joins TRBV5-1 to TRBJ1-1, with D unclear. The CDR3 is 15 amino acids. Germline loops: CDR1 SGHRS, CDR2 YFSETQ. V was pared by 4 bases and J by 5 bases, with 18 bases between.

The chain is built from TRBV6-1 and TRBJ1-5; a possible D gene is TRBD1 (5 bases). The CDR3 extends over 13 amino acids. Trimming cost V 6 bases and J 3 bases, with 9 bases left between them. Germline assignment: CDR1 MNHNS and CDR2 SASEGT. CDR3 sequence: CASSDRTNQPQHF. As DNA, the CDR3 is TGTGCCAGCAGCGACAGAACCAATCAGCCCCAGCATTTT.

The count of this clonotype is one. The chain employs TRBV27 and TRBJ2-3; tentative D call: TRBD1 (5 bases). The CDR3 length is 14 residues. Looked up from germline, CDR1 is MNHEY and CDR2 is SMNVEV (reference sequence). V dropped 6 bases and J dropped 10 bases, with 20 bases sitting between them. The CDR3 reads CASSEPIAGMSQYF. As DNA, the CDR3 is TGTGCCAGCAGCGAGCCGATTGCAGGGATGTCGCAGTATTTT.

This clonotype has a count of ten or more. The genes are TRBV18 and TRBJ2-2; no clear D. Trimming took off 3 bases at V and 0 bases at J, with 11 bases between the two ends. The CDR3 totals 16 residues. CDR1 is KGHSH, CDR2 LQKENI, per germline. CDR3 coding DNA: TGTGCCAGCTCACCTTCCCGGGCCCCGAACACCGGGGAGCTGTTTTTT. Residues: CASSPSRAPNTGELFF.

The chain joins TRBV5-1 to TRBJ2-7; no definite D call. This CDR3 is 15 amino acids long. Trimming removed 8 bases from V and 4 bases from J, with 22 bases in between. Germline CDR1 SGHRS, CDR2 YFSETQ. The CDR3 bases are TGCGCCAGAAGCACTACACCGGCCGCTAGGTACGAGCAGTACTTC. Protein: CARSTTPAARYEQYF.

This clonotype was counted at least ten times. The genes are TRBV5-1 and TRBJ2-3; possible D gene TRBD1, 5 bases. Per the germline V gene, CDR1 is SGHRS and CDR2 is YFSETQ. The CDR3 is 15 amino acids. V was trimmed by 3 bases and J by 0 bases, leaving 11 bases between them. Here the CDR3 reads CASSSGQISTDTQYF. The CDR3 nucleotides read TGCGCCAGCAGCTCCGGACAAATTAGCACAGATACGCAGTATTTT.

Of note for this clonotype: A junction end diverges from the germline sequence, so it may reflect a read error. The V gene is TRBV3-1, the J gene TRBJ2-5, with 8 bases that match TRBD1. This CDR3 contains 15 residues. CDR1 is LGHDT and CDR2 is YNNKEL in the germline V gene (reference sequence). In nucleotides, the CDR3 is TGTGCCAACAGCCAGTGGACAGGGACGGGGGAGACCCAGTACTTT. This translates into CANSQWTGTGETQYF.